The 17 T cell receptor beta chains listed next were all sequenced from one sample in a study of Ad26.COV2.S vaccination and SARS-CoV-2 variants. Specified treatment: around 19 received Ad26.COV2.S at low or high dose, single or two shots; about 5 received placebo; per-sample allocation not given. On day 63 after the first injection, vaccine and placebo recipients gave samples. Sequencing used immunoSEQ multiplex PCR; TCRdb keeps in-frame clones, though not all of them. The table includes around 450,000 clones, 75% to 90% detected once. Specimen: peripheral blood, collected in a trial of Ad26.COV2.S vaccine versus placebo. The receptors originated from a person aged 18-65 years who received the Ad26.COV2.S COVID-19 vaccine or a placebo.

To note about this clone: The sample contains more than one DNA sequence encoding this CDR3. This chain joins TRBV24-1 and TRBJ2-5; D gene unclear. The V and J ends lost 4 bases and 5 bases respectively, with 13 bases between them. This CDR3 has 14 amino acids. CDR1 and CDR2 (germline): KGHDR, SFDVKD. CDR3 loop: CATSDPWTSETQYF. The CDR3 DNA reads as TGTGCCACCAGTGACCCCTGGACGTCGGAGACCCAGTACTTC.

This chain links TRBV7-9 with TRBJ1-3, with D unclear. CDR3 length equals 10 residues. Germline CDR1 and CDR2: SEHNR and FQNEAQ (reference sequence). V gave up 11 bases and J gave up 3 bases, with 5 bases separating them. For the CDR3, the DNA is TGTGCCGCGGGTGGAAACACCATATATTTT. Amino acid sequence: CAAGGNTIYF. The full variable domain, its missing parts supplied by reference TRBV7-9 and TRBJ1-3, is DTGVSQNPRHKITKRGQNVTFRCDPISEHNRLYWYRQTLGQGPEFLTYFQNEAQLEKSRLLSDRFSAERPKGSFSTLEIQRTEQGDSAMYLCAAGGNTIYFGEGSWLTVV.

The chain couples TRBV7-2 to TRBJ2-1, with a possible D match to TRBD2 (5 bases). V was cut by 0 bases and J by 4 bases, with 10 bases left in between. The germline CDR1 and CDR2 sequences are SGHTA and FQGNSA. The CDR3 is 15 residues long. In DNA form, the CDR3 reads TGTGCCAGCAGCTTAGCCTCTACGGGATACAATGAGCAGTTCTTC. Protein: CASSLASTGYNEQFF.

This sequence joins TRBV12-5 and TRBJ1-4; possibly TRBD1 for D (5 bases). This CDR3 spans 14 amino acids. V was trimmed by 5 bases and J by 4 bases, leaving 11 bases between them. In germline, CDR1 is LGHNT, CDR2 FRNRAP. The CDR3 nucleotides are TGTGCTAGTGGTATTAGGGACGGTAATGAAAAACTGTTTTTT. This encodes CASGIRDGNEKLFF.

The chain recombines TRBV7-3 with TRBJ2-1; 7 bases agree with TRBD2. Germline assignment: CDR1 SGHTA and CDR2 FQGTGA. The CDR3 contains 15 residues. V trimming: 2 bases; J trimming: 4 bases; junction bases outside the gene matches: 5. The CDR3 DNA reads as TGTGCCAGCAGCTTAGAGCGGGGCAGATACAATGAGCAGTTCTTC. This encodes CASSLERGRYNEQFF.

This chain links TRBV6-5 with TRBJ1-1, with a weak D call TRBD1 (6 bases). V dropped 4 bases and J dropped 6 bases, with 12 bases sitting between them. The germline gives CDR1 MNHEY, CDR2 SVGAGI. This CDR3 is 13 amino acids long. This CDR3 reads CASSLVRGPEAFF. In DNA form, the CDR3 reads TGTGCCAGCAGTTTGGTCAGGGGCCCTGAAGCTTTCTTT.

The genes are TRBV2 and TRBJ1-2, with 7 bases lining up with TRBD1. CDR3 length: 15 residues. After removal of 6 bases from V and 0 bases from J, the junction contained 7 bases not matched to a gene. The germline V gene has CDR1 SNHLY and CDR2 FYNNEI. The CDR3 region is CASRSTGVANYGYTF. CDR3 coding DNA: TGTGCCAGCAGGAGTACAGGGGTCGCTAACTATGGCTACACCTTC. Combining the CDR3 with reference TRBV2 and TRBJ1-2 gives the whole variable domain EPEVTQTPSHQVTQMGQEVILRCVPISNHLYFYWYRQILGQKVEFLVSFYNNEISEKSEIFDDQFSVERPDGSNFTLKIRSTKLEDSAMYFCASRSTGVANYGYTFGSGTRLTVV.

J is TRBJ2-4 and V is TRBV25-1; D might be TRBD1 or TRBD2, each matching 6 bases. V was trimmed by 4 bases and J by 9 bases, leaving 13 bases between them. CDR1 is MGHDK, CDR2 SYGVNS, per germline. The CDR3 is made up of 13 amino acids. The CDR3 loop reads CASSVLGGGIQYF. Written as DNA, the CDR3 is TGTGCCAGCAGTGTTCTAGGGGGAGGCATTCAGTACTTC.

The DNA of the CDR3 is TGTGCCAGCAAAATCGCGGGGGGGCTCTCCGAGCAGTACTTC. Protein: CASKIAGGLSEQYF. J is TRBJ2-7 and V is TRBV2, with TRBD2 matching over 9 bases. J was trimmed by 6 bases and V by 7 bases; bases with no gene match: 10. In germline, CDR1 is SNHLY, CDR2 FYNNEI. This CDR3 is 14 amino acids long. Supplemented by reference TRBV2 and TRBJ2-7, the full variable domain reads EPEVTQTPSHQVTQMGQEVILRCVPISNHLYFYWYRQILGQKVEFLVSFYNNEISEKSEIFDDQFSVERPDGSNFTLKIRSTKLEDSAMYFCASKIAGGLSEQYFGPGTRLTVT.

The chain has TRBV9 and TRBJ2-2; 7 positions match TRBD1. Germline V CDR1 and CDR2: SGDLS, YYNGEE. The CDR3 is 14 amino acids. J lost 6 bases, V lost 5 bases, and 7 bases had no gene match. The CDR3 DNA reads as TGTGCCAGCAGAGGACAGGTTGGGGCCGGGGAGCTGTTTTTT. Encoded protein: CASRGQVGAGELFF.

The DNA for the CDR3 is TGTGCCAGCCGGGACAGCGGTACCTCGAACACTGAAGCTTTCTTT. The encoded protein is CASRDSGTSNTEAFF. The genes are TRBV3-1 (or the pseudogene TRBV3-2) and TRBJ1-1; 7 nucleotides match TRBD1. The trim removed 8 bases at V and 1 base at J, leaving 10 bases unmatched. In germline, CDR1 is LGHDT, CDR2 YNNKEL (reference sequence). The CDR3 has 15 residues.

The chain combines TRBV4-1 with TRBJ2-1; D call uncertain. Trimming left V 5 bases short and J 0 bases short, with 8 bases between. This CDR3 region has 14 residues. Germline V CDR1 and CDR2: MGHRA, YSYEKL. This chain's CDR3 is CASSIQSSYNEQFF. The CDR3 DNA follows: TGCGCCAGCAGCATTCAAAGCTCCTACAATGAGCAGTTCTTC.

The chain employs TRBV7-9 and TRBJ2-3; 9 bases line up with TRBD1. V was clipped by 5 bases and J by 3 bases; unmatched bases: 12. The germline V gene has CDR1 SEHNR and CDR2 FQNEAQ (reference sequence). CDR3 length: 17 residues. CDR3 sequence (DNA): TGTGCCAGCAGCGGAGACACCGGGACAGGGAGTACAGATACGCAGTATTTT. Its translation: CASSGDTGTGSTDTQYF.

The rearrangement joins TRBV7-2 to TRBJ1-1; D is possibly TRBD1 (5 bases). The CDR3 contains 12 residues. The germline V gene encodes CDR1 SGHTA and CDR2 FQGNSA. V lost 3 bases and J 4 bases, leaving 6 bases between the germline ends. The CDR3, as DNA: TGTGCCAGCAGCTTCGACAGCACTGAAGCTTTCTTT. Its translation is CASSFDSTEAFF.

The V call is TRBV6-6, the J call TRBJ1-1; no clear D. From germline, CDR1 is MNHNY and CDR2 SVGAGI (reference sequence). This CDR3 has 14 amino acids. The V gene lost 5 bases and the J gene lost 6 bases, with 16 bases spanning the gap. This chain's CDR3 is CASSPLGSSAEAFF. The CDR3 DNA sequence: TGTGCCAGCAGTCCCCTAGGGTCCTCGGCTGAAGCTTTCTTT.

V and J are TRBV5-6 and TRBJ1-5; D is unclear. Germline assignment: CDR1 SGHDT and CDR2 YYEEEE. There are 15 residues in the CDR3. The V gene lost 4 bases and the J gene lost 1 base, with 12 bases spanning the gap. In nucleotides, the CDR3 is TGTGCCAGCAGCCTCGGACCTTTAAGCAATCAGCCCCAGCATTTT. Translating gives CASSLGPLSNQPQHF.

The chain links TRBV7-6 to TRBJ2-5, with TRBD2 matching over 7 bases. The CDR3 has 16 amino acids. Germline values: CDR1 SGHVS, CDR2 FNYEAQ. V shed 1 base, J shed 1 base, and the junction held 6 bases outside the gene matches. The CDR3 reads CASSLDREGLQETQYF. For the CDR3, the DNA is TGTGCCAGCAGCTTAGATAGGGAGGGCCTCCAAGAGACCCAGTACTTC.